A single sample is the source of the 27 T cell receptor beta chains below, sequenced in a study of glioma-infiltrating T cells after dendritic cell vaccination. Only in-frame clones appear in the TCRdb table, and some are missing; sequencing was by immunoSEQ multiplex PCR. The sample consists of over 90,000 clones, 80% of them appearing once. The time point was: after dendritic cell vaccination, including at tumor progression/relapse. The starting material was blood, obtained after dendritic cell vaccination. These receptors were taken from a human donor with glioblastoma.

This clone was detected a few times. The CDR3: CASSQEETGPYEQYF. CDR3 in DNA: TGCGCCAGCAGCCAAGAGGAGACAGGGCCCTACGAGCAGTACTTC. The genes are TRBV4-1 and TRBJ2-7, with 7 nucleotides matching TRBD1. The CDR3 extends over 15 amino acids. In germline, CDR1 is MGHRA, CDR2 YSYEKL. With V trimmed by 0 bases and J by 2 bases, 4 bases remained unmatched.

The V call is TRBV5-1, the J call TRBJ1-1; no reliable D call. The V end lost 4 bases, the J end lost 0 bases, and 16 bases lay between the germline ends. CDR1 and CDR2 from the germline V gene are SGHRS and YFSETQ. This CDR3 spans 16 amino acids. Here the CDR3 DNA reads TGCGCCAGCAGCAAGTTCCGCATACTAATGAACACTGAAGCTTTCTTT. This translates into CASSKFRILMNTEAFF.

The chain joins TRBV9 to TRBJ1-1; possibly TRBD1 for D (5 bases). This CDR3 has 12 amino acids. V gave up 4 bases and J gave up 10 bases, with 14 bases separating them. The V gene's germline CDR1 is SGDLS and CDR2 YYNGEE. The CDR3 here is CASSQVGQGAFF. In DNA, the CDR3 is TGTGCCAGCAGCCAAGTAGGCCAGGGAGCTTTCTTT.

This chain joins TRBV5-1 and TRBJ2-2; no definite D call. The CDR3 has 16 amino acids. V was trimmed by 5 bases and J by 1 base, leaving 15 bases between them. In germline, CDR1 is SGHRS, CDR2 YFSETQ. The CDR3 reads CASRKFSTGNTGELFF. DNA of the CDR3: TGCGCCAGCAGGAAGTTCTCGACTGGGAACACCGGGGAGCTGTTTTTT.

This clone came up many times. This rearrangement joins TRBV19 to TRBJ1-5; D is unclear. The CDR3 extends over 14 amino acids. Germline V gene lookup returns CDR1 LNHDA and CDR2 SQIVND (reference sequence). The V end was cut by 3 bases, the J end by 2 bases, with 8 bases between. Written as DNA, the CDR3 is TGTGCCAGTAGTATGGTCCGGGGCAATCAGCCCCAGCATTTT. It codes for CASSMVRGNQPQHF.

This chain joins TRBV5-4 and TRBJ1-1, with D perhaps TRBD1 (6 bases). The V end lost 0 bases, the J end lost 2 bases, and 8 bases lay between the germline ends. Germline CDR1 and CDR2: SGHNT and YYREEE (reference sequence). This CDR3 comprises 14 residues. In DNA, the CDR3 is TGTGCCAGCAGCTTGGGACAGGCTAACACTGAAGCTTTCTTT. It specifies CASSLGQANTEAFF.

The chain has TRBV9 and TRBJ2-1, with TRBD2 matching 7 bases. V dropped 0 bases and J dropped 1; count of bases not matched to a gene: 4. The CDR3 runs 16 residues. Germline CDR1 reads SGDLS; CDR2 reads YYNGEE. CDR3 loop: CASSVVGGSSYNEQFF. The CDR3 bases are TGTGCCAGCAGCGTAGTGGGCGGGAGTTCCTACAATGAGCAGTTCTTC.

The genes are TRBV21-1 and TRBJ1-5; the listed D gene, TRBD1, was not tested against the DNA. TRBV21-1 is recorded as a pseudogene. This CDR3 is built from 15 residues. The CDR3 DNA reads TGTGCCAGCAGCCCGTGGACAGGGCGAAATCAGCCCCAGCATTTT. It encodes CASSPWTGRNQPQHF.

The chain joins TRBV11-2 to TRBJ2-1; TRBD2 matches at 14 bases. Germline CDR1 reads SGHAT; CDR2 reads FQNNGV. With 1 base clipped from V and 4 bases from J, the junction kept 0 bases outside the gene matches. The length of the CDR3 is 16 residues. The CDR3 spells CASSLGTSGGYNEQFF. DNA of the CDR3: TGTGCCAGCAGCTTAGGGACTAGCGGGGGGTACAATGAGCAGTTCTTC.

J is TRBJ2-7 and V is TRBV6-5, with D possibly being TRBD1 (5 bases). The V end was cut by 3 bases, the J end by 7 bases, with 7 bases between. The CDR3 contains 11 residues. Germline assignment: CDR1 MNHEY and CDR2 SVGAGI. The CDR3 coding sequence is TGTGCCAGCAGTTATAAGGGGGAGCAGTACTTC. Protein product: CASSYKGEQYF.

This chain joins TRBV11-1 and TRBJ2-1; TRBD2 aligns across 9 bases. Germline V CDR1 and CDR2: SGHAT, FQDESV (reference sequence). CDR3 length: 15 amino acids. Losses at the gene ends were 5 bases for V and 9 bases for J; bases not matched to a gene: 11. CDR3 amino acids: CASSLTGTSLGEQFF. CDR3 bases: TGTGCCAGCAGCCTAACCGGGACTAGCCTTGGTGAGCAGTTCTTC.

This rearrangement joins TRBV28 to TRBJ1-5; 8 bases align to TRBD1. The CDR3 has 15 amino acids. V dropped 2 bases and J dropped 1; count of bases not matched to a gene: 1. Germline V gene lookup returns CDR1 MDHEN and CDR2 SYDVKM. The CDR3 DNA reads as TGTGCCAGCAGTTTACAGGGGGCGAGCAATCAGCCCCAGCATTTT. It is translated as CASSLQGASNQPQHF.

This clone was seen more than once but under ten times. The chain couples TRBV7-9 to TRBJ2-1; D gene unclear. The V and J ends lost 5 bases and 0 bases respectively, with 11 bases between them. From germline, CDR1 is SEHNR and CDR2 FQNEAQ (reference sequence). The CDR3 runs to 15 residues. The CDR3 loop reads CASSLAGSSYNEQFF. The DNA for the CDR3 is TGTGCCAGCAGCCTGGCAGGTAGCTCCTACAATGAGCAGTTCTTC.

The chain has TRBV6-1 and TRBJ1-1, with D maybe TRBD1 (6 bases). Trimming took 8 bases from V and 3 from J, leaving 16 bases between them. Germline CDR1 MNHNS, CDR2 SASEGT. CDR3 length: 14 amino acids. The CDR3, as DNA: TGTGCCAGCCGGTACAGGGATTATTACACTGAAGCTTTCTTT. This gives the protein CASRYRDYYTEAFF.

CDR3 protein: CASSPAAYPYGYTF. Written as DNA, the CDR3 is TGTGCCAGCAGCCCGGCGGCCTATCCTTATGGCTACACCTTC. V and J are TRBV5-4 and TRBJ1-2; D is unclear. CDR3 length equals 14 residues. Looked up from germline, CDR1 is SGHNT and CDR2 is YYREEE (reference sequence). V lost 4 bases and J 5 bases, leaving 15 bases between the germline ends.

The CDR3 region has the DNA TGTGCCAGTAGTGCACTTACCCAGGGGCGCCGCAATCAGCCCCAGCATTTT. This sequence encodes CASSALTQGRRNQPQHF. The chain couples TRBV19 to TRBJ1-5; perhaps TRBD1 as D (6 bases). This CDR3 is built from 17 residues. Germline V gene sequence: CDR1 LNHDA, CDR2 SQIVND (reference sequence). V lost 5 bases and J 2 bases, leaving 19 bases between the germline ends.

CDR3: CASSEDRNEAFF. The DNA of the CDR3 is TGTGCCAGCAGTGAAGACAGAAATGAAGCTTTCTTT. The chain carries TRBV6-1 and TRBJ1-1; no definite D call. The V end was cut by 1 base, the J end by 7 bases, with 7 bases between. The CDR3 is 12 residues long. Germline V gives CDR1 MNHNS, CDR2 SASEGT.

The chain is built from TRBV28 and TRBJ2-3, with 8 bases lining up with TRBD2. There are 17 residues in the CDR3. Trimming cost V 6 bases and J 4 bases; bases outside gene matches: 15. Germline CDR1 MDHEN, CDR2 SYDVKM. The CDR3 DNA reads TGTGCCAGCAGCCCAATTGGGCGGGGGGCCCCAGCAGATACGCAGTATTTT. It codes for CASSPIGRGAPADTQYF.

V is TRBV5-6 and J is TRBJ1-5, with 9 bases that match TRBD1. The CDR3 covers 16 residues. V gave up 2 bases and J gave up 5 bases; unmatched junction bases: 8. CDR1 and CDR2 (germline): SGHDT, YYEEEE. CDR3 nucleotide sequence: TGTGCCAGCAGCTTCATGACAGGGGGTTTTTATCAGCCCCAGCATTTT. Translated: CASSFMTGGFYQPQHF.

The rearrangement uses TRBV6-5 and TRBJ1-4; D may be TRBD1 (5 bases). The germline gives CDR1 MNHEY, CDR2 SVGAGI. The ends were cut back, 8 bases at V and 0 bases at J, with 13 bases in the middle. The CDR3 runs 15 residues. The CDR3 DNA reads as TGTGCCAGCCGCGTATCAGGGTCAACTAATGAAAAACTGTTTTTT. It codes for CASRVSGSTNEKLFF.

The chain uses TRBV28 and TRBJ1-1; 7 bases fit TRBD1. The germline V gene has CDR1 MDHEN and CDR2 SYDVKM. The CDR3 covers 14 residues. Trimming took 6 bases from V and 4 from J; bases not matched to a gene: 8. CDR3 bases: TGTGCCAGCAGACGGCCGGGACAGTTCACTGAAGCTTTCTTT. It specifies CASRRPGQFTEAFF.

J is TRBJ2-2 and V is TRBV14; the match to TRBD2 covers 8 bases. The germline CDR1 and CDR2 sequences are SGHDN and FVKESK. The J segment lost 4 bases and the V segment lost 5 bases, leaving 3 bases of the junction unmatched. The CDR3 totals 14 residues. CDR3 in amino acids: CASSSRGGTGELFF. CDR3 DNA: TGTGCCAGCAGCTCCCGGGGGGGCACCGGGGAGCTGTTTTTT.

The V gene is TRBV29-1, the J gene TRBJ2-7; 7 bases fit TRBD1. Germline CDR1 SQVTM, CDR2 ANQGSEA. The junction had 3 bases not matched to a gene; V was cut back by 7 bases and J by 0 bases. The CDR3 contains 12 residues. The CDR3 here is CSATGNSYEQYF. Written as DNA, the CDR3 is TGCAGCGCGACAGGGAACTCCTACGAGCAGTACTTC.

This clone was detected only once. The chain carries TRBV9 and TRBJ2-7, with D tentatively TRBD2 (6 bases). This CDR3 spans 14 amino acids. V lost 4 bases, J lost 2 bases, and 13 bases lay in between. The germline CDR1 and CDR2 sequences are SGDLS and YYNGEE. This chain's CDR3 is CASSLGTDPYEQYF. The CDR3 coding sequence is TGTGCCAGCAGCCTCGGGACTGATCCCTACGAGCAGTACTTC. Full variable domain (missing parts from reference TRBV9 and TRBJ2-7): DSGVTQTPKHLITATGQRVTLRCSPRSGDLSVYWYQQSLDQGLQFLIQYYNGEERAKGNILERFSAQQFPDLHSELNLSSLELGDSALYFCASSLGTDPYEQYFGPGTRLTVT.

The chain joins TRBV25-1 to TRBJ2-1, with D perhaps matching TRBD1 (6 bases). The CDR3 consists of 13 residues. V shed 2 bases and J shed 10 bases, with 12 bases lying between them. CDR1 and CDR2 from the germline V gene are MGHDK and SYGVNS. The DNA for the CDR3 is TGTGCCAGCAGTGAACGAGGGGGTTTGGAGCAGTTCTTC. It specifies CASSERGGLEQFF.

V usage is TRBV28 and J usage is TRBJ2-1, with 10 bases identical to TRBD1. Germline V lookup: CDR1 MDHEN, CDR2 SYDVKM. The CDR3 is 14 residues long. The V segment lost 6 bases and the J segment 8 bases; nucleotides outside the gene matches: 7. CDR3 in DNA: TGTGCCAGCAGGGGACAGGGGTCTTTGTATGAGCAGTTCTTC. Translation: CASRGQGSLYEQFF. The full variable domain, rest sourced from reference TRBV28 and TRBJ2-1, is DVKVTQSSRYLVKRTGEKVFLECVQDMDHENMFWYRQDPGLGLRLIYFSYDVKMKEKGDIPEGYSVSREKKERFSLILESASTNQTSMYLCASRGQGSLYEQFFGPGTRLTVL.

The CDR3 region is CASTVERTQFF. CDR3 bases: TGTGCCAGCACGGTAGAGCGGACCCAGTTCTTC. V and J are TRBV6-6 and TRBJ2-1, with D possibly matching TRBD2 (5 bases). The V gene's germline CDR1 is MNHNY and CDR2 SVGAGI (reference sequence). V lost 7 bases and J 13 bases, leaving 14 bases between the germline ends. The CDR3 runs 11 residues.